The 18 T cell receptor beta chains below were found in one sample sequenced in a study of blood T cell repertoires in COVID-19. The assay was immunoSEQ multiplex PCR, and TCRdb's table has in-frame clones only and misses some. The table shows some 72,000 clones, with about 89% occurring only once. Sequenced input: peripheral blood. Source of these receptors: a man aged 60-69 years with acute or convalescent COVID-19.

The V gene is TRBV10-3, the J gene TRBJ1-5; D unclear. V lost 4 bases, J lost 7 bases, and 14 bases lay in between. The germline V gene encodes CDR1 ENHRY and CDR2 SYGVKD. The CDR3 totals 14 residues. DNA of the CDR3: TGTGCCATCAGTGTTGACGTGTCGGGGCAGCCCCAGCATTTT. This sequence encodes CAISVDVSGQPQHF.

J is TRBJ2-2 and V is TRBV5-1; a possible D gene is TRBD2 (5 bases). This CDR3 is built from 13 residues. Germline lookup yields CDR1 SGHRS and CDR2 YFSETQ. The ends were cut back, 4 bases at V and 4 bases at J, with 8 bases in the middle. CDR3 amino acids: CASSRGSTGELFF. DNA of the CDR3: TGCGCCAGCAGCCGAGGGAGCACCGGGGAGCTGTTTTTT.

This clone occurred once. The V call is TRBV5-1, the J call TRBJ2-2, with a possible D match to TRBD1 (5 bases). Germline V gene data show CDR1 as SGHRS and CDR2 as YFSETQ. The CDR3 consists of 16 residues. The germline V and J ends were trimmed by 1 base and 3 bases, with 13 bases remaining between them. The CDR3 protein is CASSLSRAGYTGELFF. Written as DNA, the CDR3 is TGCGCCAGCAGCTTGAGCCGGGCAGGGTACACCGGGGAGCTGTTTTTT.

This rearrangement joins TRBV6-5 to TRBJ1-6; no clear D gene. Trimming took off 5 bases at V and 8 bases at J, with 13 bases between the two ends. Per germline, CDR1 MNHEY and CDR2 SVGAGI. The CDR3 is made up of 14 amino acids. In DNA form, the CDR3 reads TGTGCCAGCAGTACCCCGAGAGATCATTCACCCCTCCACTTT. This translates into CASSTPRDHSPLHF.

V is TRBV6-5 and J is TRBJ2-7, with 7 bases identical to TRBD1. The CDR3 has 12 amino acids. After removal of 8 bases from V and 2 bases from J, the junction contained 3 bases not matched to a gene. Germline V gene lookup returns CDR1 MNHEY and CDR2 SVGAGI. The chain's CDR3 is CASGQATYEQYF. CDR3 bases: TGTGCCAGCGGACAGGCGACCTACGAGCAGTACTTC.

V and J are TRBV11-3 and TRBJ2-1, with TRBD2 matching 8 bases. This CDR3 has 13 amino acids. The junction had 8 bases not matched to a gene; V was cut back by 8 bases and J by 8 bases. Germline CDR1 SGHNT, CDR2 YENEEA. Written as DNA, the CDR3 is TGTGCCAGCTCCTTGGCGGGAGGATATGAGCAGTTCTTC. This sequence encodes CASSLAGGYEQFF.

CDR3 in amino acids: CASSIRTGPTEAFF. The CDR3 DNA is TGTGCCAGTAGTATAAGAACAGGGCCCACTGAAGCTTTCTTT. This chain connects TRBV19 to TRBJ1-1; D may be TRBD1 (6 bases). Germline V CDR1 and CDR2: LNHDA, SQIVND (reference sequence). The CDR3 contains 14 residues. Trimming cost V 2 bases and J 4 bases, with 11 bases left between them. Based on the CDR3 plus reference TRBV19 and TRBJ1-1, the full variable domain is DGGITQSPKYLFRKEGQNVTLSCEQNLNHDAMYWYRQDPGQGLRLIYYSQIVNDFQKGDIAEGYSVSREKKESFPLTVTSAQKNPTAFYLCASSIRTGPTEAFFGQGTRLTVV.

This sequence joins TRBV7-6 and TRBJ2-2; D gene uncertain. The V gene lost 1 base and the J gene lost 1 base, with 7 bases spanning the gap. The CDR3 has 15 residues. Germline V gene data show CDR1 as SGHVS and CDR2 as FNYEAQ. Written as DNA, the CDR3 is TGTGCCAGCAGCTTAGACCATAGGAACACCGGGGAGCTGTTTTTT. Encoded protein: CASSLDHRNTGELFF.

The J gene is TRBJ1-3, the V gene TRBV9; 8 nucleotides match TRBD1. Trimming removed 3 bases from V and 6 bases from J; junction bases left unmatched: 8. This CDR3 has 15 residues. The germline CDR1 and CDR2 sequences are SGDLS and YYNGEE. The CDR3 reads CASSAAGQAENTIYF. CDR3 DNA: TGTGCCAGCAGCGCCGCGGGACAGGCAGAAAACACCATATATTTT.

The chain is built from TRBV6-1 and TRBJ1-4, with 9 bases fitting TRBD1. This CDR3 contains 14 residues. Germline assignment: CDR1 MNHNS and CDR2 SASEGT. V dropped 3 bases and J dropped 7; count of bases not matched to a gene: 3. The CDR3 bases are TGTGCCAGCAGTGAGGACAGGGGAAGTGAAAAACTGTTTTTT. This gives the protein CASSEDRGSEKLFF.

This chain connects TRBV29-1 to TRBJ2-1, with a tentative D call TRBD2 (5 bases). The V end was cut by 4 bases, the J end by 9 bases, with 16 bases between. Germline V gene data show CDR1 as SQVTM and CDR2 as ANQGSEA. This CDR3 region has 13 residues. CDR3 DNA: TGCAGCGTTGTTGGGGAGCGAGGCATTGAGCAGTTCTTC. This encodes CSVVGERGIEQFF.

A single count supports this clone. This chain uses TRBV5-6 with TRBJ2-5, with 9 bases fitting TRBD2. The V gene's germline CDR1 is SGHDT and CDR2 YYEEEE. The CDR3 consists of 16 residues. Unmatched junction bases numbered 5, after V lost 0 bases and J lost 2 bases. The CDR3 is CASSLVSGGQQETQYF. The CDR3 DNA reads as TGTGCCAGCAGCTTGGTTAGCGGGGGCCAACAAGAGACCCAGTACTTC.

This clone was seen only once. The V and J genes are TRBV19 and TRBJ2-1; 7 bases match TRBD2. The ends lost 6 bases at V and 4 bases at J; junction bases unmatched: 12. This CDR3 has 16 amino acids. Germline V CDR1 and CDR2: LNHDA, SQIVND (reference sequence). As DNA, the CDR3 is TGTGCCAGTAGATTTTGGGCGGGAGTCCCTTACAATGAGCAGTTCTTC. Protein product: CASRFWAGVPYNEQFF.

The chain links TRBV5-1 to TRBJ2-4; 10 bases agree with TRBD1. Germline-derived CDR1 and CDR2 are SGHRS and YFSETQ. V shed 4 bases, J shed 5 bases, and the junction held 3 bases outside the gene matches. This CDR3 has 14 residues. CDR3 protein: CASSQTGGENIQYF. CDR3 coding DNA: TGCGCCAGCAGCCAGACAGGGGGCGAAAACATTCAGTACTTC.

The CDR3 nucleotides are TGCGCCAGCAGCTTGGGAAGTGGGAGCTCCTACGAGCAGTACTTC. It specifies CASSLGSGSSYEQYF. This chain uses TRBV5-1 with TRBJ2-7, with D possibly TRBD2 on 5 matching bases. This CDR3 has 15 residues. Trimming cost V 0 bases and J 0 bases, with 10 bases left between them. Germline V gene lookup returns CDR1 SGHRS and CDR2 YFSETQ.

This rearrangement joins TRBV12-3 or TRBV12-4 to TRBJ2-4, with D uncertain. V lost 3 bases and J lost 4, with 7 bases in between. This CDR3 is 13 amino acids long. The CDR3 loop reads CASSFTAKNIQYF. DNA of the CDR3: TGTGCCAGCAGTTTCACAGCTAAAAACATTCAGTACTTC.

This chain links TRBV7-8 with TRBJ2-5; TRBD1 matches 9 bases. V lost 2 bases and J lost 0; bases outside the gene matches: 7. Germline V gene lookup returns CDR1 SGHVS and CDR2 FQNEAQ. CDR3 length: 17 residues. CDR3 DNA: TGTGCCAGCAGCTTATTTAAAGACAGGGGGTACCAAGAGACCCAGTACTTC. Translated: CASSLFKDRGYQETQYF. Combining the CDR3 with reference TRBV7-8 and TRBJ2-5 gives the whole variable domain GAGVSQSPRYKVAKRGQDVALRCDPISGHVSLFWYQQALGQGPEFLTYFQNEAQLDKSGLPSDRFFAERPEGSVSTLKIQRTQQEDSAVYLCASSLFKDRGYQETQYFGPGTRLLVL.

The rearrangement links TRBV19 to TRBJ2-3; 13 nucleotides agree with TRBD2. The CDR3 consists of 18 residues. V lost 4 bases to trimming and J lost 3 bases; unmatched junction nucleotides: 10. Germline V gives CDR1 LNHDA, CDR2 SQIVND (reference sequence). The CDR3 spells CASSKTSGRFGGTDTQYF. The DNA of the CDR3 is TGTGCCAGTAGTAAGACTAGCGGGAGGTTTGGAGGGACAGATACGCAGTATTTT. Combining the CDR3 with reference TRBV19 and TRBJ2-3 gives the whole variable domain DGGITQSPKYLFRKEGQNVTLSCEQNLNHDAMYWYRQDPGQGLRLIYYSQIVNDFQKGDIAEGYSVSREKKESFPLTVTSAQKNPTAFYLCASSKTSGRFGGTDTQYFGPGTRLTVL.